The 20 T cell receptor beta chains presented below share a single source sample, sequenced in a study of CD8+ T cells in alopecia areata (dated by TCRdb to 2016 to 2018). The library was built by means of the immunoSEQ multiplex PCR assay. RNA was extracted from all samples and reverse transcribed into cDNA as template for TCR sequencing. TCRdb took over this immuneACCESS table, retaining in-frame rearrangements with V and J assigned. Such tables are incomplete; in checked studies, under half of the missing clones stem from an unresolved V gene, and the remainder is unexplained. The sample table holds 100,000 to 150,000 clones, of which roughly 50% were seen once. Under 12% of the sample is held by the ten biggest clonotypes. Sequencing was done on a sample of NKG2D-low CD8+ T cells sorted from blood. In light of the paper, this sample's cell subset or site label describes: sorted CD8+ NKG2D-low blood T cells. Source of these receptors: a human donor with alopecia areata.

This chain connects TRBV29-1 to TRBJ2-7, with 7 bases matching TRBD2. CDR1 is SQVTM and CDR2 is ANQGSEA in the germline V gene. The CDR3 loop spans 15 amino acids. J lost 4 bases, V lost 0 bases, and 9 bases had no gene match. The DNA of the CDR3 is TGCAGCGTTGAAGATCAAGGGAGGGAGGGTTACGAGCAGTACTTC. This gives the protein CSVEDQGREGYEQYF.

The chain links TRBV2 to TRBJ2-3; no definite D call. Per germline, CDR1 SNHLY and CDR2 FYNNEI. CDR3 length equals 16 residues. Trimming shortened V by 4 bases and J by 4 bases, and 18 bases separated the two germline ends. Here the CDR3 reads CASSGSGRVAADTQYF. CDR3 nucleotide sequence: TGTGCCAGCAGTGGTTCGGGCCGTGTCGCGGCAGATACGCAGTATTTT.

This clone was counted only a few times. The chain links TRBV29-1 to TRBJ2-1; 8 positions agree with TRBD2. The CDR3 is made up of 12 amino acids. Germline CDR1 and CDR2: SQVTM and ANQGSEA. The ends lost 6 bases at V and 8 bases at J; junction bases unmatched: 6. The CDR3 reads CSVAAGVYEQFF. The CDR3 region has the DNA TGCAGCGTCGCAGCGGGAGTCTATGAGCAGTTCTTC.

The V and J genes are TRBV23-1 and TRBJ1-4; 7 bases align to TRBD1. TRBV23-1 is an open reading frame, and its role is uncertain. The CDR3 covers 16 residues. V dropped 4 bases and J dropped 4; count of bases not matched to a gene: 9. CDR3 bases: TGCGCCAGCAGTCCTCGGACAGGCGGCTTTAATGAAAAACTGTTTTTT. It codes for CASSPRTGGFNEKLFF.

Only a few counts were recorded for this clone. The gene calls are TRBV30 and TRBJ2-7; D is perhaps TRBD1 (6 bases). The CDR3 has 12 amino acids. CDR1 and CDR2 (germline): GTSNPN, SVGIG (reference sequence). V was pared by 1 base and J by 3 bases, with 7 bases between. In DNA form, the CDR3 reads TGTGCCTGGAGTGGGACAGTCTACGAGCAGTACTTC. It codes for CAWSGTVYEQYF.

This chain uses TRBV2 with TRBJ2-1; TRBD2 might be the D (5 bases). Deletions cut 4 bases from V and 6 bases from J, with 22 bases between. The length of the CDR3 is 17 residues. CDR1 is SNHLY, CDR2 FYNNEI, per germline. The CDR3 DNA follows: TGTGCCAGCAGTGTCACAGAGGTACTAGAGGACCCCAATGAGCAGTTCTTC. This sequence encodes CASSVTEVLEDPNEQFF.

The CDR3 bases are TGCAGCGTTGAAGGTTGGCGGGGGTCCTACGAGCAGTACTTC. Translated, it gives CSVEGWRGSYEQYF. This rearrangement joins TRBV29-1 to TRBJ2-7, with TRBD2 identical over 7 bases. This CDR3 spans 14 amino acids. The J segment lost 1 base and the V segment lost 1 base, leaving 4 bases of the junction unmatched. The germline V gene has CDR1 SQVTM and CDR2 ANQGSEA.

This clone came up once. This chain connects TRBV30 to TRBJ2-1, with 7 bases identical to TRBD2. After removal of 2 bases from V and 4 bases from J, the junction contained 11 bases not matched to a gene. The CDR3 consists of 16 residues. From germline, CDR1 is GTSNPN and CDR2 SVGIG (reference sequence). The CDR3, as DNA: TGTGCCTGGAGTATCCCGCGGGCTAGCGGATACAATGAGCAGTTCTTC. Protein product: CAWSIPRASGYNEQFF.

The V call is TRBV29-1, the J call TRBJ2-2, with 10 bases lining up with TRBD2. This CDR3 has 16 amino acids. The germline V gene encodes CDR1 SQVTM and CDR2 ANQGSEA. With 3 bases clipped from V and 3 bases from J, the junction kept 7 bases outside the gene matches. The CDR3 DNA sequence: TGCAGCGTTGAGGCTAGCGGGAGTCCTGACACCGGGGAGCTGTTTTTT. It codes for CSVEASGSPDTGELFF.

V gene TRBV6-5 combines with J gene TRBJ1-2; 7 bases map to TRBD1. Germline-derived CDR1 and CDR2 are MNHEY and SVGAGI. The V gene end was trimmed by 2 bases and the J gene end by 11 bases; junction bases not matched to a gene: 8. CDR3 length equals 13 residues. The CDR3 DNA reads as TGTGCCAGCAGTTACGCCGGGGACAGCTATTACACCTTC. Translation: CASSYAGDSYYTF.

The chain employs TRBV29-1 and TRBJ2-1, with TRBD2 matching over 8 bases. The CDR3 covers 14 residues. The germline gives CDR1 SQVTM, CDR2 ANQGSEA. The CDR3 protein is CSPTTSGSYNEQFF. The CDR3 DNA is TGCAGTCCGACTACTAGCGGCTCCTACAATGAGCAGTTCTTC.

The chain uses TRBV29-1 and TRBJ2-7, with D possibly matching TRBD1 (6 bases). CDR1 is SQVTM, CDR2 ANQGSEA, per germline. This CDR3 has 14 residues. V shed 2 bases and J shed 5 bases, with 16 bases lying between them. The CDR3 region has the DNA TGCAGCGTTGAAACAGGGATAAGGCAGGACGAGCAGTACTTC. Translated: CSVETGIRQDEQYF.

The chain uses TRBV11-2 and TRBJ2-1; 7 positions agree with TRBD2. Looked up from germline, CDR1 is SGHAT and CDR2 is FQNNGV. With 3 bases clipped from V and 6 bases from J, the junction kept 5 bases outside the gene matches. The CDR3 covers 14 residues. CDR3 residues: CASSLGAGTNEQFF. The CDR3 nucleotides are TGTGCCAGCAGCTTGGGAGCGGGGACCAATGAGCAGTTCTTC.

This clone has only a few counts. V is TRBV30 and J is TRBJ2-1; 9 bases fit TRBD2. J gave up 7 bases and V 2 bases, and 6 bases lay outside the gene matches. CDR1 GTSNPN and CDR2 SVGIG come from the germline V gene (reference sequence). The CDR3 runs to 14 residues. This CDR3 reads CAWSLAGEGNEQFF. CDR3 in DNA: TGTGCCTGGAGTTTAGCGGGAGAGGGGAATGAGCAGTTCTTC.

The chain employs TRBV29-1 and TRBJ2-7; unclear D gene. This CDR3 spans 10 amino acids. Deletions cut 4 bases from V and 5 bases from J, with 6 bases between. Germline values: CDR1 SQVTM, CDR2 ANQGSEA. The CDR3 is CSVVANEQYF. As DNA, the CDR3 is TGCAGCGTTGTCGCGAACGAGCAGTACTTC.

A few counts support this clone. The rearrangement joins TRBV6-5 to TRBJ1-2; D call uncertain. Germline CDR1 MNHEY, CDR2 SVGAGI. Trimming removed 4 bases at V and 8 bases at J, with 14 bases between. The CDR3 has 13 residues. The CDR3 bases are TGTGCCAGCAGTTTAACGTACATTGACGGCTACACCTTC. It encodes CASSLTYIDGYTF.

The chain carries TRBV5-4 and TRBJ2-7; 11 bases align to TRBD1. Germline V gene lookup returns CDR1 SGHNT and CDR2 YYREEE (reference sequence). The CDR3 runs 14 residues. CDR3 sequence (DNA): TGTGCGTTCCAAGAGGGACAGGGGGTCTACGAGCAGTACTTC. This sequence encodes CAFQEGQGVYEQYF. The variable domain in full, with the rest retrieved from reference TRBV5-4 and TRBJ2-7, is ETGVTQSPTHLIKTRGQQVTLRCSSQSGHNTVSWYQQALGQGPQFIFQYYREEENGRGNFPPRFSGLQFPNYSSELNVNALELDDSALYLCAFQEGQGVYEQYFGPGTRLTVT.

The V call is TRBV2, the J call TRBJ2-1, with TRBD2 matching 8 bases. This CDR3 comprises 12 residues. V lost 11 bases to trimming and J lost 10 bases; unmatched junction nucleotides: 10. CDR1 SNHLY and CDR2 FYNNEI come from the germline V gene. The CDR3, as DNA: TGTGCCCCTAGCGGGTTGGGACTCGAGCAGTTCTTC. Translating it yields CAPSGLGLEQFF.

This clone has only a few counts. The genes are TRBV7-9 and TRBJ1-6, with D possibly matching TRBD1 (5 bases). The CDR3 consists of 16 residues. CDR1 and CDR2 (germline): SEHNR, FQNEAQ (reference sequence). Trimming removed 4 bases from V and 6 bases from J, with 16 bases in between. CDR3: CASSSLGPLINSPLHF. CDR3 DNA sequence: TGTGCCAGCAGCTCCCTGGGACCGTTGATTAATTCACCCCTCCACTTT. The full variable domain, its missing parts supplied by reference TRBV7-9 and TRBJ1-6, is DTGVSQNPRHKITKRGQNVTFRCDPISEHNRLYWYRQTLGQGPEFLTYFQNEAQLEKSRLLSDRFSAERPKGSFSTLEIQRTEQGDSAMYLCASSSLGPLINSPLHFGNGTRLTVT.

The chain uses TRBV5-6 and TRBJ2-1; TRBD2 might be the D (5 bases). The CDR3 has 18 amino acids. Deletions cut 0 bases from V and 0 bases from J, with 16 bases between. Germline V lookup: CDR1 SGHDT, CDR2 YYEEEE. The CDR3 here is CASSLAVTRASSYNEQFF. In DNA, the CDR3 is TGTGCCAGCAGCTTGGCCGTTACTAGGGCGAGCTCCTACAATGAGCAGTTCTTC. Looking up the rest from reference TRBV5-6 and TRBJ2-1 gives the full variable domain: DAGVTQSPTHLIKTRGQQVTLRCSPKSGHDTVSWYQQALGQGPQFIFQYYEEEERQRGNFPDRFSGHQFPNYSSELNVNALLLGDSALYLCASSLAVTRASSYNEQFFGPGTRLTVL.